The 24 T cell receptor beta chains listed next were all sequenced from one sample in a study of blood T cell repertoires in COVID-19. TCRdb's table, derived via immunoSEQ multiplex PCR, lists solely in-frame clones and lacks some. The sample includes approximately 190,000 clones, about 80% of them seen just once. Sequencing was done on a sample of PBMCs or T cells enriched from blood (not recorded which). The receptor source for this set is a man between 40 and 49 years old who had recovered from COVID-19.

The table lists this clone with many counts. Written as DNA, the CDR3 is TGTGCCAGCAGCGTAGAGGGGGCACCGATCTACGAGCAGTACTTC. Translation gives CASSVEGAPIYEQYF. The chain is built from TRBV9 and TRBJ2-7; 7 bases map to TRBD1. The CDR3 consists of 15 residues. Germline V gives CDR1 SGDLS, CDR2 YYNGEE. J was trimmed by 3 bases and V by 0 bases; bases with no gene match: 6.

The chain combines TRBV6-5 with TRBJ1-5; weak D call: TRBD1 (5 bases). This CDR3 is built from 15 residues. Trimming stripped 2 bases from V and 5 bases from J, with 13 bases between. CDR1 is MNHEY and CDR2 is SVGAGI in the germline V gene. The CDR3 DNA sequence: TGTGCCAGCAGTTACGCGGAGGGGAGCGATCAGCCCCAGCATTTT. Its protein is CASSYAEGSDQPQHF.

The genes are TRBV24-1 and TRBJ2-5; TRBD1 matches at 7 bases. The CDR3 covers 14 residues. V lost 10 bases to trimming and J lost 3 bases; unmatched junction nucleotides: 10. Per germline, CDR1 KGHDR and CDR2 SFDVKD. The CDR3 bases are TGTGCCACAGGGACAGTTGGCCCGAAAGAGACCCAGTACTTC. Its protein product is CATGTVGPKETQYF.

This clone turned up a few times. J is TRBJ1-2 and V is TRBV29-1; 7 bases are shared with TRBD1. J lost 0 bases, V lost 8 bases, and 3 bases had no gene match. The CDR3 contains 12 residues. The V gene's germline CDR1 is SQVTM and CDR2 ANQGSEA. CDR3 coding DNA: TGCAGCTACGGGACAGCTAACTATGGCTACACCTTC. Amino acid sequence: CSYGTANYGYTF.

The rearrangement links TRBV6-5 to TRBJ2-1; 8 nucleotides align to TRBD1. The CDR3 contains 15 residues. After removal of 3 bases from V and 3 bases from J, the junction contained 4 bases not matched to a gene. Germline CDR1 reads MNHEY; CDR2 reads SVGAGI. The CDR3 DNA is TGTGCCAGCAGTTATCAGGGGGCTGGCTACAATGAGCAGTTCTTC. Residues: CASSYQGAGYNEQFF.

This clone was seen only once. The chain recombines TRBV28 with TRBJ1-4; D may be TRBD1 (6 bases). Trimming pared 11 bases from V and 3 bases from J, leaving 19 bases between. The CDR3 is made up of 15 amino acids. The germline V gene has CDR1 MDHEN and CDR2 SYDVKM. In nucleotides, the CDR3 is TGTGCCGTCCGGGCAGGGGCTTATGCTAATGAAAAACTGTTTTTT. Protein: CAVRAGAYANEKLFF.

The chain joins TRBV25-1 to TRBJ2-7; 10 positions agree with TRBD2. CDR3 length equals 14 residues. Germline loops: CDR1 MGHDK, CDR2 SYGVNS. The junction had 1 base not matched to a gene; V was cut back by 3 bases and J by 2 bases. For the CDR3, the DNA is TGTGCCAGCAGTGATACTAGCGGGGCCTACGAGCAGTACTTC. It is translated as CASSDTSGAYEQYF.

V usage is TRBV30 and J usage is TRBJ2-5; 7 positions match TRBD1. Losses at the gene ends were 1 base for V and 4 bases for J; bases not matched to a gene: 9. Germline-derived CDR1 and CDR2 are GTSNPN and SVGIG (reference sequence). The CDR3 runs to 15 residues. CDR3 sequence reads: CAWSDRGQIRETQYF. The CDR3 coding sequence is TGTGCCTGGAGTGACAGGGGACAAATCCGAGAGACCCAGTACTTC.

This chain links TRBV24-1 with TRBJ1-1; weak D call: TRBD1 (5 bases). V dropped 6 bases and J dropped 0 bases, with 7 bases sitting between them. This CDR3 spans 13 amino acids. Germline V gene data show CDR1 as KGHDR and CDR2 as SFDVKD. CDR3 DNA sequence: TGTGCCACCAGTCCAGGGTTGAACACTGAAGCTTTCTTT. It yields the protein CATSPGLNTEAFF.

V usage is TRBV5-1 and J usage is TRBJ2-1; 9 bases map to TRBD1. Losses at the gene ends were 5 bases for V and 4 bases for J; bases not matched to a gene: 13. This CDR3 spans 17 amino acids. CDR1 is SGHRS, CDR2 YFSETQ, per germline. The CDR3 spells CASRIRTGTGRYNEQFF. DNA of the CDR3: TGCGCCAGCAGGATACGAACCGGGACAGGGCGATACAATGAGCAGTTCTTC.

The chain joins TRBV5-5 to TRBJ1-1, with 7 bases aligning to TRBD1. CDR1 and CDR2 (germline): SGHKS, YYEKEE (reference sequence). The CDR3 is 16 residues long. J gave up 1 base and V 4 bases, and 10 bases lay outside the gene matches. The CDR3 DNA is TGTGCCAGCAGCACCTGGAAGACAGGGAGGAACACTGAAGCTTTCTTT. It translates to CASSTWKTGRNTEAFF.

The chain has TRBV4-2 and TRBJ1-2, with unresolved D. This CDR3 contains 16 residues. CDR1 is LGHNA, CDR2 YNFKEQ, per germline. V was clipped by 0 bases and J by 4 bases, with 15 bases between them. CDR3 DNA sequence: TGTGCCAGCAGCCAAGATCGATCAAAGGAGTTCTATGGCTACACCTTC. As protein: CASSQDRSKEFYGYTF.

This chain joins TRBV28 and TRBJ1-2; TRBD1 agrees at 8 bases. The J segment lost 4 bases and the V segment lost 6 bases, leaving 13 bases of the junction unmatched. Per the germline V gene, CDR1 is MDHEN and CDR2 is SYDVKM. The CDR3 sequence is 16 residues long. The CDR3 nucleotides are TGTGCCAGCAGAACATTAGGACAGGGAGCCAGCTATGGCTACACCTTC. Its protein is CASRTLGQGASYGYTF.

The CDR3 here is CASSATSGGAFSTDTQYF. The CDR3 DNA is TGCGCCAGCAGTGCGACTAGCGGGGGGGCCTTTAGCACAGATACGCAGTATTTT. This chain joins TRBV10-2 and TRBJ2-3; 14 nucleotides align to TRBD2. CDR1 and CDR2 (germline): WSHSY, SAAADI. This CDR3 has 18 residues. With V trimmed by 4 bases and J by 0 bases, 6 bases remained unmatched.

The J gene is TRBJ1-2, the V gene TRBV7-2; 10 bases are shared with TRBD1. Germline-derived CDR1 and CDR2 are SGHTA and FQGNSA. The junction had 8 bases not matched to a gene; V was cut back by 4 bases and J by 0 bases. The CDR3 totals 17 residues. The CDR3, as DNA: TGTGCCAGCAGCTCCAGACAGGGGGCGCTGGCTAACTATGGCTACACCTTC. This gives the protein CASSSRQGALANYGYTF.

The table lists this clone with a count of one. CDR3 DNA: TGTGCCAGCAGCCCAGATCCGGGGATGACTGAAGCTTTCTTT. Its translation: CASSPDPGMTEAFF. The chain is built from TRBV11-2 and TRBJ1-1; D is undetermined. Germline CDR1 SGHAT, CDR2 FQNNGV. V was pared by 5 bases and J by 5 bases, with 15 bases between. This CDR3 region has 14 residues. The entire variable domain, with the rest obtained from reference TRBV11-2 and TRBJ1-1, is as follows: EAGVAQSPRYKIIEKRQSVAFWCNPISGHATLYWYQQILGQGPKLLIQFQNNGVVDDSQLPKDRFSAERLKGVDSTLKIQPAKLEDSAVYLCASSPDPGMTEAFFGQGTRLTVV.

The CDR3 DNA reads as TGCGCCAGCAGCCCGCCTATCCGGGTGAACACTGAAGCTTTCTTT. Its protein product is CASSPPIRVNTEAFF. The rearrangement uses TRBV4-1 and TRBJ1-1; D not certain. This CDR3 has 15 residues. CDR1 and CDR2 from the germline V gene are MGHRA and YSYEKL. The V end lost 4 bases, the J end lost 0 bases, and 12 bases lay between the germline ends.

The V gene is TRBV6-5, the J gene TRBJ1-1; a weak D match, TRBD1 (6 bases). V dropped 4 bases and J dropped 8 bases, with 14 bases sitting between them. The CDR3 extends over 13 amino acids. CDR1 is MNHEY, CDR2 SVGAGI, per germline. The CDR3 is CASSSPRGREAFF. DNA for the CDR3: TGTGCCAGCAGTTCCCCCAGGGGCAGAGAAGCTTTCTTT.

CDR3 bases: TGTGCCAGCAGTTTACAGCGGGGGGGCCGGGATACGCAGTATTTT. Translation: CASSLQRGGRDTQYF. V and J are TRBV28 and TRBJ2-3; 10 bases map to TRBD2. The CDR3 contains 15 residues. V was clipped by 2 bases and J by 6 bases; unmatched bases: 5. Germline V CDR1 and CDR2: MDHEN, SYDVKM.

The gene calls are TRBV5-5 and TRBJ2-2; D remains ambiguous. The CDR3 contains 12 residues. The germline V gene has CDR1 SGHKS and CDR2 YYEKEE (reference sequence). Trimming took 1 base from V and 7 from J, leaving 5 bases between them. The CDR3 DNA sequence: TGTGCCAGCAGCTTGTACGGCGGGGAGCTGTTTTTT. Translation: CASSLYGGELFF.

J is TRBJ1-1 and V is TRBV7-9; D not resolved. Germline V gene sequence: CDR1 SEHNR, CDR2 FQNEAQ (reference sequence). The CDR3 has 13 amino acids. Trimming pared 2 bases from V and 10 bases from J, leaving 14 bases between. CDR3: CASSLSEPQGAFF. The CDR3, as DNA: TGTGCCAGCAGCTTATCGGAGCCGCAAGGAGCTTTCTTT.

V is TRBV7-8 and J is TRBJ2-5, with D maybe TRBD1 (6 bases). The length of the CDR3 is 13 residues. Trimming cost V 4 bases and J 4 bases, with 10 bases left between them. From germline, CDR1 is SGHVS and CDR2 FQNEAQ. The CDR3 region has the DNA TGTGCCAGCAGCTCAGGGGAGCTAGAGACCCAGTACTTC. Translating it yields CASSSGELETQYF.

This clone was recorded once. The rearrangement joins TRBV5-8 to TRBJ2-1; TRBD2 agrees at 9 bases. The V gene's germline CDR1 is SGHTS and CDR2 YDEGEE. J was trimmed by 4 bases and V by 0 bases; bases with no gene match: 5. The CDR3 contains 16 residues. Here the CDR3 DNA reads TGTGCCAGCAGCTTGGGTGGGACTAGCTTTTACAATGAGCAGTTCTTC. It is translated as CASSLGGTSFYNEQFF.

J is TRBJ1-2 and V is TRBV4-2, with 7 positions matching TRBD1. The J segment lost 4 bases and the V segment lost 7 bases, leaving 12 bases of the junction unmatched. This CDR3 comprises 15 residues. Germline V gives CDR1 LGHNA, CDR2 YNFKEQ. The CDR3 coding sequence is TGTGCCAGCAACCCTAGGGACAGAACCCTCTATGGCTACACCTTC. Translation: CASNPRDRTLYGYTF.